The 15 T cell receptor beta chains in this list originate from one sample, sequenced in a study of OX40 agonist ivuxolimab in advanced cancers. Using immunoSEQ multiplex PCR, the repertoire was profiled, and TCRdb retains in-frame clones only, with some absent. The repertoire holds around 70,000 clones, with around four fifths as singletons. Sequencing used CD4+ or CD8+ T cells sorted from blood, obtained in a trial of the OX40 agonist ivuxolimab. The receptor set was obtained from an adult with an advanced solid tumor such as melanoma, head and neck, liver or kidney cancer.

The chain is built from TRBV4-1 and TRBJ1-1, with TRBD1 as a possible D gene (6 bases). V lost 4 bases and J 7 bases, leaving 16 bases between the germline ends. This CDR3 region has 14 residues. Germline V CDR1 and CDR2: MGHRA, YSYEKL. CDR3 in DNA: TGCGCCAGCAGCCCGCAAGGGGGGATCGGTGAAGCTTTCTTT. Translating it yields CASSPQGGIGEAFF.

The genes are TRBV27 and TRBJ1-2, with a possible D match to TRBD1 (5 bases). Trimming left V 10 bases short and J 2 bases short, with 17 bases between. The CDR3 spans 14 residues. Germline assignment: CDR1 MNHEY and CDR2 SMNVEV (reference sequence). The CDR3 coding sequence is TGTGCCACCCTCCCCGGGGGGGAGAACTATGGCTACACCTTC. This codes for CATLPGGENYGYTF.

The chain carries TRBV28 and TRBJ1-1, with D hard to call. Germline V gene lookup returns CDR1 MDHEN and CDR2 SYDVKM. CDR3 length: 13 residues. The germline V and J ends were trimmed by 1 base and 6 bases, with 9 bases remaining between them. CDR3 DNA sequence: TGTGCCAGCAGTTTATTCCGGAGGGCTGAAGCTTTCTTT. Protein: CASSLFRRAEAFF.

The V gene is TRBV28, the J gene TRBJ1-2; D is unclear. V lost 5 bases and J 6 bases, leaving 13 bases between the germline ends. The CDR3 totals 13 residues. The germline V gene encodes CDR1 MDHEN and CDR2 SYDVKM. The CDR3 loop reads CASSLGTSNGYTF. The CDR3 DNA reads TGTGCCAGCAGTCTAGGTACAAGTAATGGCTACACCTTC.

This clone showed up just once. The CDR3 loop is CASSFRTRSPLTGELFF. The CDR3 DNA follows: TGTGCCAGCAGTTTTAGAACCCGTAGCCCCTTGACCGGGGAGCTGTTTTTT. The chain carries TRBV13 and TRBJ2-2, with no clear D. Per the germline V gene, CDR1 is PRHDT and CDR2 is FYEKMQ (reference sequence). V shed 6 bases and J shed 5 bases, with 22 bases lying between them. This CDR3 is 17 amino acids long.

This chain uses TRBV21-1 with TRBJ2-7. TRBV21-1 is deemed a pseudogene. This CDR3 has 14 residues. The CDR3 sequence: CASSLRHQNYEQYV. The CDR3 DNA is TGTGCCAGCAGCCTCCGACATCAAAACTACGAGCAGTACGTC.

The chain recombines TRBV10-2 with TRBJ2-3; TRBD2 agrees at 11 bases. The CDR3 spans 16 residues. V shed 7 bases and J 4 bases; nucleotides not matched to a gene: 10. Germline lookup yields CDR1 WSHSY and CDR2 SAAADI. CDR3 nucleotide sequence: TGCGCCAGCACCGGCACTAGCGGGAGTGTCTCAGATACGCAGTATTTT. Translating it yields CASTGTSGSVSDTQYF.

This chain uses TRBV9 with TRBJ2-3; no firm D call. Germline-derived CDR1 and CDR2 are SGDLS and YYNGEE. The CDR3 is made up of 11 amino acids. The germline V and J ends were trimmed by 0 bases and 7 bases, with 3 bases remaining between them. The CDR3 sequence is CASSVVNTQYF. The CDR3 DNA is TGTGCCAGCAGCGTAGTAAATACGCAGTATTTT.

The CDR3 sequence is CARSLGLAGYKDTQYF. CDR3 DNA: TGTGCCAGAAGCTTAGGACTAGCGGGGTACAAGGATACGCAGTATTTT. The chain joins TRBV5-3 to TRBJ2-3, with 12 bases fitting TRBD2. TRBV5-3 is sorted into the ORF group, with uncertain function. V lost 2 bases, J lost 6 bases, and 7 bases stayed unmatched. The CDR3 sequence is 16 residues long.

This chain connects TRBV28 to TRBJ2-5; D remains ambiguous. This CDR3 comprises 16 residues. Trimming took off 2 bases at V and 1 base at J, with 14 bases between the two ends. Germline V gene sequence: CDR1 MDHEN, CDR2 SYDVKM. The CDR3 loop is CASSLPPAASQETQYF. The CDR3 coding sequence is TGTGCCAGCAGTTTACCCCCGGCAGCCTCCCAAGAGACCCAGTACTTC.

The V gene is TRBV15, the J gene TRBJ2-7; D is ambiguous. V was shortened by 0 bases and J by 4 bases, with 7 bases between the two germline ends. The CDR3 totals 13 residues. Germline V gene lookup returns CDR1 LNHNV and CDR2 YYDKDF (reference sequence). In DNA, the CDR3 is TGTGCCACCAGCAGAGATCTAGGTTACGAGCAGTACTTC. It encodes CATSRDLGYEQYF.

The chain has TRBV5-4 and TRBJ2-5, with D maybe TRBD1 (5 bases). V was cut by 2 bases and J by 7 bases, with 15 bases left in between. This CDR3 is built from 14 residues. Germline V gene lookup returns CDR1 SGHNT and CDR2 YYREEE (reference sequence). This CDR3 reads CASSFTQRQGTQYF. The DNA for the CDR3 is TGTGCCAGCAGCTTCACCCAGCGCCAGGGGACCCAGTACTTC.

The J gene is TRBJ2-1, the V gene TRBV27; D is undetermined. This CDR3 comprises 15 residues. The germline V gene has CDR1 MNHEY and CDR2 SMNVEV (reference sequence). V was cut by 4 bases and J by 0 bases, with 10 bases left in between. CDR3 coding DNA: TGTGCCAGCAGTTCTCCCCTTTTCTCCTACAATGAGCAGTTCTTC. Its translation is CASSSPLFSYNEQFF.

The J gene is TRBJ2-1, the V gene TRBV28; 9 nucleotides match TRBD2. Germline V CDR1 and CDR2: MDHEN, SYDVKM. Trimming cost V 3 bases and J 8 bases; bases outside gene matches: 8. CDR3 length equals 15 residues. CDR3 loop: CASSFGTSFGDEQFF. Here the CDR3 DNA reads TGTGCCAGCAGTTTCGGGACTAGCTTTGGCGATGAGCAGTTCTTC.

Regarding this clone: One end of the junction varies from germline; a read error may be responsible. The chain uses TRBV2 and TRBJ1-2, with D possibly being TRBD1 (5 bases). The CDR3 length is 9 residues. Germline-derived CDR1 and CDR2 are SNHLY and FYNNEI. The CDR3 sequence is CASSARGAF. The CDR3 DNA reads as TGTGCCAGCAGTGCCCGGGGCGCCTTC. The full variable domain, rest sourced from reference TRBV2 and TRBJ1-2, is EPEVTQTPSHQVTQMGQEVILRCVPISNHLYFYWYRQILGQKVEFLVSFYNNEISEKSEIFDDQFSVERPDGSNFTLKIRSTKLEDSAMYFCASSARGAFGSGTRLTVV.